Only a few counts were recorded for the clone carrying this T cell receptor (beta chain). The sample belongs to a study of blood T cell repertoires in COVID-19. Study as a whole: Sites in the United States, Italy and Spain provided acute and convalescent COVID-19 samples.

The germline V gene encodes CDR1 MDHEN and CDR2 SYDVKM. With V trimmed by 3 bases and J by 2 bases, 3 bases remained unmatched. The CDR3 is 15 residues long. Authors' processing steps: Amplification from reference gene primers served as the basis for estimated nucleated cell counts. Profiling relied on immunoSEQ multiplex PCR, and the TCRdb table lists in-frame clones only, not all of them. V and J calls and clone size are copied from that table; D and trimming were computed from the DNA. The sample lists about 240,000 clones, about 83% occurring once. The clonotype was recovered from a man older than 75 with acute or convalescent COVID-19. Sequenced input: peripheral blood. The gene calls are TRBV28 and TRBJ1-2; 10 nucleotides align to TRBD1. The DNA of the CDR3 is TGTGCCAGCAGTTTCGAGGGACAGGGGAACTATGGCTACACCTTC. It codes for CASSFEGQGNYGYTF.